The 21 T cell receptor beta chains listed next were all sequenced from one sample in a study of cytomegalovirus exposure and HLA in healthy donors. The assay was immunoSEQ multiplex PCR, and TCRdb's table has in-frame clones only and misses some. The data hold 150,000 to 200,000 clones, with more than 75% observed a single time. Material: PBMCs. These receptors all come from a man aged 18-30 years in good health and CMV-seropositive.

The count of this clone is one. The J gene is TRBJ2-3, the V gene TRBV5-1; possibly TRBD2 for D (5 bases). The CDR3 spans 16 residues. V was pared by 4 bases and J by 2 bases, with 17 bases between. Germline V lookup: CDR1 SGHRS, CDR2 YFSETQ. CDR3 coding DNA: TGCGCCAGCAGCCGGTCGTCGCGGGCCAACACAGATACGCAGTATTTT. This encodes CASSRSSRANTDTQYF.

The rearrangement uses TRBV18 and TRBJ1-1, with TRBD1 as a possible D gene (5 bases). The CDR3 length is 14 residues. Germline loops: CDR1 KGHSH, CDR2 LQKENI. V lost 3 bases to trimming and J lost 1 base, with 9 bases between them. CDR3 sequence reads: CASSPSTGNTEAFF. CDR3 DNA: TGTGCCAGCTCACCCTCAACAGGGAACACTGAAGCTTTCTTT.

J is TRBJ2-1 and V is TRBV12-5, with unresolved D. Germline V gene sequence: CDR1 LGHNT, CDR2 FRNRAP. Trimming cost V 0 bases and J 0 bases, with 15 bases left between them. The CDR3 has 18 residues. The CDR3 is CASGLVPSLSSSYNEQFF. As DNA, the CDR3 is TGTGCTAGTGGTTTGGTACCATCGCTGTCCAGCTCCTACAATGAGCAGTTCTTC.

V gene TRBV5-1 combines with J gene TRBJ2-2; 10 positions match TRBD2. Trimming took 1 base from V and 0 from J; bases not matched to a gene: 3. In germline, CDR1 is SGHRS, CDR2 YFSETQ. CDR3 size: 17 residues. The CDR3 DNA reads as TGCGCCAGCAGCTTGAGGCTAGCGGGAGCGAACACCGGGGAGCTGTTTTTT. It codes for CASSLRLAGANTGELFF.

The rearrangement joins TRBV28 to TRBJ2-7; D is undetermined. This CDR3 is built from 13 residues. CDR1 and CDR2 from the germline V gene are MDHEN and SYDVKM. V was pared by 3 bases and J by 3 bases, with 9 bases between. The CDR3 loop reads CASSFWPVYEQYF. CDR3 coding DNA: TGTGCCAGCAGTTTCTGGCCCGTCTACGAGCAGTACTTC.

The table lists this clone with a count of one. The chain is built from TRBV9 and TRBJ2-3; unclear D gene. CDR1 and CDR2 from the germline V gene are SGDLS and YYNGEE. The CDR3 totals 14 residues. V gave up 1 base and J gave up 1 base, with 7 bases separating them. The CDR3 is CASSVPSGTDTQYF. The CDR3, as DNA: TGTGCCAGCAGCGTACCTTCGGGCACAGATACGCAGTATTTT. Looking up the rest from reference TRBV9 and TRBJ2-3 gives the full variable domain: DSGVTQTPKHLITATGQRVTLRCSPRSGDLSVYWYQQSLDQGLQFLIQYYNGEERAKGNILERFSAQQFPDLHSELNLSSLELGDSALYFCASSVPSGTDTQYFGPGTRLTVL.

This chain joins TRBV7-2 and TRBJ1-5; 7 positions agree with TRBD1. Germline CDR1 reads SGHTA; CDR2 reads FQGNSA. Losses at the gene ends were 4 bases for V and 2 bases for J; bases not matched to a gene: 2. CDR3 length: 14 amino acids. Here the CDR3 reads CASSSRGGNQPQHF. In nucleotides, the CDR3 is TGTGCCAGCAGCTCCAGGGGGGGCAATCAGCCCCAGCATTTT.

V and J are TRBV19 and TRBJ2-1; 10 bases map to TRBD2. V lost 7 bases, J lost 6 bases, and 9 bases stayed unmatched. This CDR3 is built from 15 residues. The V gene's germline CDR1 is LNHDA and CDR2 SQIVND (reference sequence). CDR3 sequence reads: CASIALAGGPNEQFF. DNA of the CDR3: TGTGCCAGTATCGCTTTAGCGGGAGGCCCCAATGAGCAGTTCTTC.

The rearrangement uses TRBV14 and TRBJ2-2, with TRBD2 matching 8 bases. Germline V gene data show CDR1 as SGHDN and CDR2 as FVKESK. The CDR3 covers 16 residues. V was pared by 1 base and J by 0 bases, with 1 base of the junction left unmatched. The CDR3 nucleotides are TGTGCCAGCAGCCAAGTAGCGGGATCGAACACCGGGGAGCTGTTTTTT. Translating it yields CASSQVAGSNTGELFF. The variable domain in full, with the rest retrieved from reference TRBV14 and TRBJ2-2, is EAGVTQFPSHSVIEKGQTVTLRCDPISGHDNLYWYRRVMGKEIKFLLHFVKESKQDESGMPNNRFLAERTGGTYSTLKVQPAELEDSGVYFCASSQVAGSNTGELFFGEGSRLTVL.

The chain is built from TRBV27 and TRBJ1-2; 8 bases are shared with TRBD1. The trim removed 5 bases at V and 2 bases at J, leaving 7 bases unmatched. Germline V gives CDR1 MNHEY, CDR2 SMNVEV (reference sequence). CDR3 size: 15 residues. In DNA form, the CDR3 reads TGTGCCAGCAGTCCCTCACGGACAGGGAACTATGGCTACACCTTC. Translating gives CASSPSRTGNYGYTF.

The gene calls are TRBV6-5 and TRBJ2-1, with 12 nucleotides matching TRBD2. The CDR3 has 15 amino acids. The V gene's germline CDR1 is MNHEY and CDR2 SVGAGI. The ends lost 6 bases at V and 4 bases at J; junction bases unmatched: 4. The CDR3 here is CASRLAGGGYNEQFF. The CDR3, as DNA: TGTGCCAGCAGACTAGCGGGAGGAGGGTACAATGAGCAGTTCTTC.

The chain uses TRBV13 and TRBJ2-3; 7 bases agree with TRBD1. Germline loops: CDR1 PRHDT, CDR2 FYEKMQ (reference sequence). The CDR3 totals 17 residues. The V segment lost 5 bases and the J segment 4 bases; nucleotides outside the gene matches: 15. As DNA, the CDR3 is TGTGCCAGCAGCGCCCGACAGGGCCGAGTAGGGGCAGATACGCAGTATTTT. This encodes CASSARQGRVGADTQYF.

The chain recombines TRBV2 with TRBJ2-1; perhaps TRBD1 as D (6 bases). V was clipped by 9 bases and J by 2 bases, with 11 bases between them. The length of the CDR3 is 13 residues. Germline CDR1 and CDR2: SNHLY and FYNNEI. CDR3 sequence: CASTTGPYNEQFF. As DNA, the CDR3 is TGTGCCAGTACGACAGGCCCCTACAATGAGCAGTTCTTC.

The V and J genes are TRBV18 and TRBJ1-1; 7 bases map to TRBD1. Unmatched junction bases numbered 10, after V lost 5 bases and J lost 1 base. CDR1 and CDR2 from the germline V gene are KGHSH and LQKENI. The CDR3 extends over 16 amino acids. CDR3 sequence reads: CASSFSLRDRNTEAFF. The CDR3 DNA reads TGTGCCAGCTCATTTTCCCTCCGGGACAGGAACACTGAAGCTTTCTTT.

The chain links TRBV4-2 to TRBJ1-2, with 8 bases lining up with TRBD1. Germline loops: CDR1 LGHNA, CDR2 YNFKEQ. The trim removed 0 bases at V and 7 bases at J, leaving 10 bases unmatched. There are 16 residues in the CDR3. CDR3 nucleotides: TGTGCCAGCAGCCAAGATGGAGCAGGGGGCTTCGCTGGCTACACCTTC. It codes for CASSQDGAGGFAGYTF.

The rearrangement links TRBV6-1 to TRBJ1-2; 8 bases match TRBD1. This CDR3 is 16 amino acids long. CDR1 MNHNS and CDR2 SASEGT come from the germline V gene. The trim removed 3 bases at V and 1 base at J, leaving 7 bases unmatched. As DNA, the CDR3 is TGTGCCAGCAGTGAGAGGGGACAGGATATTAACTATGGCTACACCTTC. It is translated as CASSERGQDINYGYTF.

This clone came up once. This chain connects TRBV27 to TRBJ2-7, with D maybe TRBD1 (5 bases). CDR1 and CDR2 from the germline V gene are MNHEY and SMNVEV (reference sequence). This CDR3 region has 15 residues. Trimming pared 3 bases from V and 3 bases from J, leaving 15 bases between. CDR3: CASSFWVGADYEQYF. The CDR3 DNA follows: TGTGCCAGCAGTTTCTGGGTAGGGGCGGACTACGAGCAGTACTTC.

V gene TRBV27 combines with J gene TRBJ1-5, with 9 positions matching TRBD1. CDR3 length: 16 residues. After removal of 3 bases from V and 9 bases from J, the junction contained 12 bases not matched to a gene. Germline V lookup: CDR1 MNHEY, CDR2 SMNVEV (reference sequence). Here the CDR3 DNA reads TGTGCCAGCAGTTTGGCGGGACAGGGTATGCATCCGCCCCAGCATTTT. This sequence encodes CASSLAGQGMHPPQHF.

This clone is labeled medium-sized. The CDR3 is CASSFRQGASTGELFF. The CDR3 DNA follows: TGTGCCAGCAGCTTTCGACAGGGGGCGAGCACCGGGGAGCTGTTTTTT. The chain employs TRBV7-9 and TRBJ2-2, with 10 bases aligning to TRBD1. V was clipped by 3 bases and J by 4 bases; unmatched bases: 5. CDR3 length equals 16 residues. Germline loops: CDR1 SEHNR, CDR2 FQNEAQ (reference sequence). Filled out from reference TRBV7-9 and TRBJ2-2, the complete variable domain reads DTGVSQNPRHKITKRGQNVTFRCDPISEHNRLYWYRQTLGQGPEFLTYFQNEAQLEKSRLLSDRFSAERPKGSFSTLEIQRTEQGDSAMYLCASSFRQGASTGELFFGEGSRLTVL.

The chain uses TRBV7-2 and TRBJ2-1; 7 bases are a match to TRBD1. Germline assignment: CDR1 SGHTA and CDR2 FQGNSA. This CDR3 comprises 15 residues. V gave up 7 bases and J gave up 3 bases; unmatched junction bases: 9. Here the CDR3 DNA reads TGTGCCAGCACCTTGACAGGGATCAGCTACAATGAGCAGTTCTTC. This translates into CASTLTGISYNEQFF.

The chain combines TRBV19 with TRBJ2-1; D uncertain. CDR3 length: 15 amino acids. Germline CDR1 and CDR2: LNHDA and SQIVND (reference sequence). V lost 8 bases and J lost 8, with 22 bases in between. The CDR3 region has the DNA TGTGCCAGTCCCAAAGCGTCGAAAGTCGTCGATGAGCAGTTCTTC. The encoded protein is CASPKASKVVDEQFF.